The clone carrying this T cell receptor beta chain was seen a few times. The data originate from a study of immune reconstitution after stem cell transplant in scleroderma. Each CDR3 protein gets one entry after TCRdb re-called the RT-PCR reads with MiXCR. The sample contains fewer than 2,500 distinct CDR3 sequences, roughly 14% of which appear only once. V was trimmed by 3 bases and J by 4 bases, leaving 10 bases between them. Germline V gives CDR1 LNHDA, CDR2 SQIVND (reference sequence). This CDR3 is 14 amino acids long. The source is a female donor with systemic sclerosis. The chain joins TRBV19 to TRBJ2-1; perhaps TRBD1 as D (6 bases). Sample collection occurred before or after autologous hematopoietic stem cell transplantation (not recorded which). The CDR3 region is CASSIYTGYNEQFF. For the CDR3, the DNA is TGTGCCAGTAGTATCTATACAGGGTACAATGAGCAGTTCTTC. The entire variable domain, with the rest obtained from reference TRBV19 and TRBJ2-1, is as follows: DGGITQSPKYLFRKEGQNVTLSCEQNLNHDAMYWYRQDPGQGLRLIYYSQIVNDFQKGDIAEGYSVSREKKESFPLTVTSAQKNPTAFYLCASSIYTGYNEQFFGPGTRLTVL.